The subject of this entry is one T cell receptor beta chain. The antigen is unknown. The same CDR3 is also encoded by other DNA sequences in this sample. The data are from a study of cytomegalovirus exposure and HLA in healthy donors. Study-wide background: The approximately 120 million unique TCR beta sequences, from around 200 million T cells, were found by an earlier analysis. Overall study results and limits: TCR beta chains numbering more than 150 were designated cytomegalovirus-associated. Available immune exposure information covered CMV serostatus only. A later analysis showed HLA-associated TCR beta chains outstripping equally common others in clonal expansion.

Primers for the PCR totalled 60 Vbeta and 13 Jbeta. Sequencing used immunoSEQ multiplex PCR; TCRdb keeps in-frame clones, though not all of them. The sample yields 190,000 or so clones, 65% to 85% seen once. Germline CDR1 reads SGHRS; CDR2 reads YFSETQ. This CDR3 is built from 12 residues. The V end was cut by 4 bases, the J end by 7 bases, with 11 bases between. The clonotype originates from a boy aged 2 to 10 in good health and CMV-seronegative. This chain joins TRBV5-1 and TRBJ1-2; tentative D call: TRBD1 (5 bases). The material sequenced was PBMCs. CDR3 protein: CASSPSGGGYTF. CDR3 bases: TGCGCCAGCAGCCCCTCGGGGGGTGGCTACACCTTC. The full variable domain, rest sourced from reference TRBV5-1 and TRBJ1-2, is KAGVTQTPRYLIKTRGQQVTLSCSPISGHRSVSWYQQTPGQGLQFLFEYFSETQRNKGNFPGRFSGRQFSNSRSEMNVSTLELGDSALYLCASSPSGGGYTFGSGTRLTVV.